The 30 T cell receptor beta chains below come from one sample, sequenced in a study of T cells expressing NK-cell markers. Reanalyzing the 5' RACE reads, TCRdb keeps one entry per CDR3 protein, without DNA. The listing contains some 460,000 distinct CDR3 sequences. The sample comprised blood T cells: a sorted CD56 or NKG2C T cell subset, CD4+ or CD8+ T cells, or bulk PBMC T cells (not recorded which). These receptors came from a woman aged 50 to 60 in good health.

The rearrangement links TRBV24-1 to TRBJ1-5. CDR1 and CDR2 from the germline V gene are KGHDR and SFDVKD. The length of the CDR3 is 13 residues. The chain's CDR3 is CATSSVSNQPQHF.

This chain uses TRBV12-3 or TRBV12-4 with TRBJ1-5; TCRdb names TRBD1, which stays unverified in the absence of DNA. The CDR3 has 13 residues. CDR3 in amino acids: CASTPNGGQPQHF.

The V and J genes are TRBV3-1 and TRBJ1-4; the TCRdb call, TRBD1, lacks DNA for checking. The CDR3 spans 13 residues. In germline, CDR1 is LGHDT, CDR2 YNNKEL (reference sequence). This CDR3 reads CASSQIRGEKLFF.

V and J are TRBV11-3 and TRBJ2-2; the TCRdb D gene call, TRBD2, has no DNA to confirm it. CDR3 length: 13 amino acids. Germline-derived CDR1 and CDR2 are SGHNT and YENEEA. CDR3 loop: CASSRRAGGELFF.

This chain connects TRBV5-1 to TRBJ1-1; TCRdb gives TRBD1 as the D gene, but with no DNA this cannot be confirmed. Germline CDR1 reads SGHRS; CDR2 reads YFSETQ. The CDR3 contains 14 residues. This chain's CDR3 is CASTLGDRGLEAFF.

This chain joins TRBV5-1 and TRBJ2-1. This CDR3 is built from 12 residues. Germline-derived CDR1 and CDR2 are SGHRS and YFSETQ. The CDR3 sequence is CASSLTDNEQFF. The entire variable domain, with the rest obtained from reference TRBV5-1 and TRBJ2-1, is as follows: KAGVTQTPRYLIKTRGQQVTLSCSPISGHRSVSWYQQTPGQGLQFLFEYFSETQRNKGNFPGRFSGRQFSNSRSEMNVSTLELGDSALYLCASSLTDNEQFFGPGTRLTVL.

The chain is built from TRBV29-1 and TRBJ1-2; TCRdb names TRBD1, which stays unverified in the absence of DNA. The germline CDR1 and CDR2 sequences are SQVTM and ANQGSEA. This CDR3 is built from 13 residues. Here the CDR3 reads CSAERQGFYGYTF.

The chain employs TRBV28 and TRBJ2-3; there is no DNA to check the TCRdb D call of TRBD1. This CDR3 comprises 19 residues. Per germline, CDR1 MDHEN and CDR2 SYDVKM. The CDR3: CASRENRDRGLVLTDTQYF.

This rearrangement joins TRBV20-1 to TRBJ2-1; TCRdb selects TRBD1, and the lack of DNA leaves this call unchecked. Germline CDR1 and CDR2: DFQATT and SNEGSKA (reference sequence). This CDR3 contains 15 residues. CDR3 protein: CSARSLPGTGHEQFF.

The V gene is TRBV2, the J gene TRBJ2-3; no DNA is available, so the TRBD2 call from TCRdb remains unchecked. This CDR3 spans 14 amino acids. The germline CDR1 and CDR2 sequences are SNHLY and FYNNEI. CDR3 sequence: CASSAGGSTDTQYF.

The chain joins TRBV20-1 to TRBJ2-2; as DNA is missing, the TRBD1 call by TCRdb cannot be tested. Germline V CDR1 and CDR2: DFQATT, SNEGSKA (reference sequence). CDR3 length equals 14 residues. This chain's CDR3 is CSAPAGGAAGELFF.

The CDR3 loop reads CASGFRGKADSYNEQFF. The J gene is TRBJ2-1, the V gene TRBV12-5; there is no DNA to check the TCRdb D call of TRBD1. This CDR3 is 17 amino acids long. Looked up from germline, CDR1 is LGHNT and CDR2 is FRNRAP.

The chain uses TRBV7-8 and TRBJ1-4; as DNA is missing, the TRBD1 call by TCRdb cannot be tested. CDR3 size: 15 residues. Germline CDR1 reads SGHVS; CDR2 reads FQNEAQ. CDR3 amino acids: CASSLIGGAGEKLFF. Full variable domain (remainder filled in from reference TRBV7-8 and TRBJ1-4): GAGVSQSPRYKVAKRGQDVALRCDPISGHVSLFWYQQALGQGPEFLTYFQNEAQLDKSGLPSDRFFAERPEGSVSTLKIQRTQQEDSAVYLCASSLIGGAGEKLFFGSGTQLSVL.

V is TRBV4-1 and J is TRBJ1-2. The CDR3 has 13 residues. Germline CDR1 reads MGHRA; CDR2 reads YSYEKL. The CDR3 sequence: CASSQDVDYGYTF.

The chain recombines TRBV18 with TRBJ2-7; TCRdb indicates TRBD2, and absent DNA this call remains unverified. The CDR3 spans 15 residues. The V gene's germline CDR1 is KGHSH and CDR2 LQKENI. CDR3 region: CASWGGVKSSYEQYF.

CDR3 residues: CATERGFREQYF. The chain has TRBV25-1 and TRBJ2-7; checking the TCRdb D call of TRBD1 is not possible without DNA. Germline V gives CDR1 MGHDK, CDR2 SYGVNS. This CDR3 spans 12 amino acids.

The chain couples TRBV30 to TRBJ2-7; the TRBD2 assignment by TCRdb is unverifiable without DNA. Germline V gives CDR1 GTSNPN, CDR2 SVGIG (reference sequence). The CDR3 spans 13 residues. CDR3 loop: CAWIRRDRYEQYF.

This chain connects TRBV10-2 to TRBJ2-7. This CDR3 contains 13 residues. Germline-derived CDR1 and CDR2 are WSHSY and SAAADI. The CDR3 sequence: CASTSEPSYEQYF.

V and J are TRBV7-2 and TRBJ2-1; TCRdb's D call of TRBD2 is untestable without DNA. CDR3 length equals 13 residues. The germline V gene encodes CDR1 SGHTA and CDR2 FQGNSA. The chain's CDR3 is CASSSRTSVEQFF. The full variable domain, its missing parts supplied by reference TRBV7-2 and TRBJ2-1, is GAGVSQSPSNKVTEKGKDVELRCDPISGHTALYWYRQSLGQGLEFLIYFQGNSAPDKSGLPSDRFSAERTGGSVSTLTIQRTQQEDSAVYLCASSSRTSVEQFFGPGTRLTVL.

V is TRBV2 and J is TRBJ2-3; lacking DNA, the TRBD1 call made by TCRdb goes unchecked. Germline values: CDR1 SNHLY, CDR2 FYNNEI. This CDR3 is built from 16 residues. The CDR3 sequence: CASKGPGPWGADTQYF.

The CDR3 sequence: CASSPRDNNEQFF. The chain recombines TRBV4-2 with TRBJ2-1; with no DNA, the TCRdb D assignment of TRBD1 cannot be verified. The CDR3 covers 13 residues. The V gene's germline CDR1 is LGHNA and CDR2 YNFKEQ.

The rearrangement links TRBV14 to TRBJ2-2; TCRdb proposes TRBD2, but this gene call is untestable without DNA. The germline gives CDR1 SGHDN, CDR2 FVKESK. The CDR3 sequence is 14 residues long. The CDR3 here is CASSQERVTGELFF.

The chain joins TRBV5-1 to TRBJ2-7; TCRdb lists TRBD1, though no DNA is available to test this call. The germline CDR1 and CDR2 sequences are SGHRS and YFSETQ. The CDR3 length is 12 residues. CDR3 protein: CASSHGDWGQYF.

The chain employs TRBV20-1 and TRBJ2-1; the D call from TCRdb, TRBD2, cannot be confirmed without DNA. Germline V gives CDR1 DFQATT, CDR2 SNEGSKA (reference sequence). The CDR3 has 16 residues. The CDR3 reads CSALTPLAGSDNEQFF.

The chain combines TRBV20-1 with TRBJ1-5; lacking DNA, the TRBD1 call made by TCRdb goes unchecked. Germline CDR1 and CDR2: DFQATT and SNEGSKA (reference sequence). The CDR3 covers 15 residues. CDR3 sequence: CSARETGGDNQPQHF.

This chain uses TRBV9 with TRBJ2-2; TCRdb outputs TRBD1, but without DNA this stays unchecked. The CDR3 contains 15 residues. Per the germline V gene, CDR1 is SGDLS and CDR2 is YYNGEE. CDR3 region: CASSVEAGGEGELFF.

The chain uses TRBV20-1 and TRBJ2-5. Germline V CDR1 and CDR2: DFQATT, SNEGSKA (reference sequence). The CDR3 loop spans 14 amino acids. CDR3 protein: CSAQKEYMGSAQYF.

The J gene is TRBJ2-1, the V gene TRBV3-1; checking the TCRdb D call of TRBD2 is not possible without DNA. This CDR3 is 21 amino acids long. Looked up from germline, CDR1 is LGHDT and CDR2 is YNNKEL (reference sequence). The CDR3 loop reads CASSQAIPQRENPRSSNEQFF.

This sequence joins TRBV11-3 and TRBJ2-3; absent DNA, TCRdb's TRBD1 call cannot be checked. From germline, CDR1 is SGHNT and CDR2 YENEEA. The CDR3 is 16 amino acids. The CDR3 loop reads CASSSNGGGRTDTQYF.

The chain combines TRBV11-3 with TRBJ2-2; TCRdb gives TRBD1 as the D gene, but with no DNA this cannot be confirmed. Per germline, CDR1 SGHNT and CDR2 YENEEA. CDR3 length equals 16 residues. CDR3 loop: CASSLGTGGSTGELFF.